The entry below gives a single T cell receptor beta chain sequence along with its context. This clone was found once. The antigen it binds to is not known. Per-base quality was not reported, and no clone a single base away is much larger than it. Library generation was performed with the immunoSEQ multiplex PCR assay. TCRdb stores this immuneACCESS table with in-frame sequences only. Part of the clones is absent; in the studies checked, under half of the shortfall reflects unresolved V genes, and no reason is known for the rest. Recorded for this sample are tens of thousands of clones; 94% of them occurred a single time. Over 0.4% of the sample is taken by the ten largest. The CDR3 spans 17 residues, from the cysteine through the phenylalanine. Only the CDR3 part of the read is kept: 51 bases, read in frame from the first base. V ends up 5 bases short and J 0 bases short, with an unmatched junction base count of 10. Based on the germline V gene, the CDR1 and CDR2 sequences are SGHVS and FQNEAQ.

The record originates from a study of T cell changes during pregnancy in multiple sclerosis (dated by TCRdb to about 2019). General notes on the study: Changes in the T cell repertoire over the course of pregnancy were examined in this study in women with multiple sclerosis.

This chain joins TRBV7-8 to TRBJ1-5, with 7 middle bases fitting TRBD1. The specimen comprised CD4+ T cells from peripheral blood mononuclear cells, sampled in the first trimester of pregnancy. The TCR originated in a female donor with multiple sclerosis, enrolled in a pregnancy study. This receptor carries the CDR3 CASSGIRRQGSNQPQHF. The nucleotide sequence is given as TGTGCCAGCAGCGGAATCCGTAGACAGGGTAGCAATCAGCCCCAGCATTTT.